The next 19 T cell receptor beta chains were all read from a single sample in a study of blood T cells in healthy people across ages. Alongside a J-beta primer mix, a sample-barcoded 5' primer served in a second PCR lasting about 7 to 11 cycles. One entry per CDR3 protein, called by TCRdb with MiXCR from the 5' RACE reads. The sample holds about 400,000 distinct CDR3 sequences, approximately 47% seen once. Specimen: blood. The source is a man in his sixties in good health.

In this sample, this clonotype turned up a few times. The chain recombines TRBV7-8 with TRBJ2-3; 9 bases are a match to TRBD1. The trim removed 2 bases at V and 3 bases at J, leaving 9 bases unmatched. Germline CDR1 SGHVS, CDR2 FQNEAQ. There are 17 residues in the CDR3. The CDR3 nucleotides read TGTGCCAGCAGCTTAAGGTTCCAGGACAGGGGTACAGATACGCAGTATTTT. It encodes CASSLRFQDRGTDTQYF.

The chain recombines TRBV7-9 with TRBJ2-7, with 8 bases identical to TRBD1. Germline values: CDR1 SEHNR, CDR2 FQNEAQ (reference sequence). J lost 2 bases, V lost 5 bases, and 5 bases had no gene match. This CDR3 is built from 14 residues. The CDR3 DNA follows: TGTGCCAGCAGCCCACAGGGGGTTGCCTACGAGCAGTACTTC. This translates into CASSPQGVAYEQYF.

The chain carries TRBV6-5 and TRBJ1-6; tentatively, D is TRBD1 (5 bases). The CDR3 contains 11 residues. V lost 10 bases and J 6 bases, leaving 7 bases between the germline ends. Looked up from germline, CDR1 is MNHEY and CDR2 is SVGAGI. In DNA, the CDR3 is TGTGCCACGGGGGTTAATTCACCCCTCCACTTT. Its protein product is CATGVNSPLHF.

The rearrangement joins TRBV7-2 to TRBJ2-5; a weak D match, TRBD2 (6 bases). Germline CDR1 is SGHTA and CDR2 is FQGNSA. V was trimmed by 1 base and J by 6 bases, leaving 21 bases between them. This CDR3 comprises 17 residues. In DNA form, the CDR3 reads TGTGCCAGCAGCTTAGAAAAACAGTCCCGGGGGAAGCAGACCCAGTACTTC. Its translation is CASSLEKQSRGKQTQYF.

V gene TRBV6-6 combines with J gene TRBJ2-5; D is possibly TRBD1 or TRBD2 (5 bases each). Trimming cost V 6 bases and J 7 bases, with 18 bases left between them. CDR1 is MNHNY and CDR2 is SVGAGI in the germline V gene (reference sequence). This CDR3 region has 14 residues. The CDR3 bases are TGTGCCAGCAGGCCGACCCTCGGGGCAGGGACCCAGTACTTC. It is translated as CASRPTLGAGTQYF.

This clonotype was counted only a few times. The V and J genes are TRBV28 and TRBJ2-5, with D possibly matching TRBD2 (6 bases). Trimming left V 5 bases short and J 5 bases short, with 12 bases between. From germline, CDR1 is MDHEN and CDR2 SYDVKM. The length of the CDR3 is 13 residues. The CDR3 is CASSLPGGETQYF. CDR3 bases: TGTGCCAGCAGTCTTCCCGGGGGTGAGACCCAGTACTTC.

The sample holds one count of this clonotype. The chain recombines TRBV5-1 with TRBJ1-4; D possibly corresponds to TRBD1 (6 bases). Germline V gene lookup returns CDR1 SGHRS and CDR2 YFSETQ. The CDR3 length is 15 residues. V was pared by 4 bases and J by 8 bases, with 18 bases between. CDR3 sequence (DNA): TGCGCCAGCAGCGCAGGACAGTCGTTGGCCGAAAAACTGTTTTTT. This translates into CASSAGQSLAEKLFF.

The chain couples TRBV6-2 or TRBV6-3 to TRBJ2-7, with D perhaps TRBD2 (5 bases). CDR1 is MNHEY and CDR2 is SVGEGT in the germline V gene. The CDR3 spans 13 residues. Deletions cut 5 bases from V and 3 bases from J, with 11 bases between. The CDR3 DNA is TGTGCCAGCAGTACCGGGAACAGCTACGAGCAGTACTTC. It codes for CASSTGNSYEQYF.

The chain uses TRBV18 and TRBJ2-7; D gene unclear. The ends were cut back, 3 bases at V and 5 bases at J, with 11 bases in the middle. The CDR3 length is 13 residues. Per germline, CDR1 KGHSH and CDR2 LQKENI. CDR3 protein: CASSPVGFHEQYF. As DNA, the CDR3 is TGTGCCAGCTCACCGGTGGGGTTCCACGAGCAGTACTTC.

This clonotype came up a few times. V usage is TRBV7-9 and J usage is TRBJ2-7, with 8 bases fitting TRBD1. The CDR3 is 17 amino acids. V lost 11 bases to trimming and J lost 3 bases; unmatched junction nucleotides: 21. Germline values: CDR1 SEHNR, CDR2 FQNEAQ (reference sequence). The CDR3 region is CASASRGDRLFYYEQYF. CDR3 in DNA: TGTGCCTCGGCCAGCCGAGGGGACAGGCTTTTTTACTACGAGCAGTACTTC.

The J gene is TRBJ2-5, the V gene TRBV12-3 or TRBV12-4, with unresolved D. CDR3 length: 12 amino acids. Trimming shortened V by 6 bases and J by 1 base, and 6 bases separated the two germline ends. The CDR3 DNA follows: TGTGCCAGCAGCTCCCGCCAAGAGACCCAGTACTTC. Translated: CASSSRQETQYF.

The chain has TRBV11-3 and TRBJ2-6, with a tentative D call TRBD1 (5 bases). Between the trimmed V and J ends, which lost 6 bases and 0 bases, there was a span of 18 bases. This CDR3 comprises 18 residues. Germline V gene data show CDR1 as SGHNT and CDR2 as YENEEA. In DNA form, the CDR3 reads TGTGCCAGCAGTTTACCCCCTAACAGGAGCTCTGGGGCCAACGTCCTGACTTTC. Amino acids: CASSLPPNRSSGANVLTF.

The chain couples TRBV27 to TRBJ2-3; D is uncertain. Trimming pared 9 bases from V and 2 bases from J, leaving 3 bases between. The germline V gene has CDR1 MNHEY and CDR2 SMNVEV (reference sequence). The CDR3 is made up of 10 amino acids. CDR3 in amino acids: CARVTDTQYF. CDR3 DNA: TGTGCCAGGGTCACAGATACGCAGTATTTT.

This clonotype was counted only a few times. This may arise from a read error, as a much more abundant clone is one base away. The rearrangement uses TRBV20-1 and TRBJ2-1, with D perhaps TRBD2 (6 bases). The CDR3 totals 14 residues. Deletions cut 6 bases from V and 8 bases from J, with 20 bases between. The germline V gene encodes CDR1 DFQATT and CDR2 SNEGSKA (reference sequence). The CDR3 is CSARGRGGTYEQFF. The CDR3, as DNA: TGCAGTGCAAGGGGACGGGGAGGTACCTATGAGCAGTTCTTC.

This clonotype was recorded a few times. The chain couples TRBV30 to TRBJ2-7, with TRBD1 identical over 9 bases. The CDR3 runs to 15 residues. Germline CDR1 GTSNPN, CDR2 SVGIG (reference sequence). With 4 bases clipped from V and 3 bases from J, the junction kept 10 bases outside the gene matches. The CDR3, as DNA: TGTGCCTGGAAACACGAGGGACAGGGCATCTACGAGCAGTACTTC. This translates into CAWKHEGQGIYEQYF.

This clonotype was counted only a few times. J is TRBJ1-5 and V is TRBV5-1; D remains unclear. The CDR3 has 15 residues. CDR1 is SGHRS, CDR2 YFSETQ, per germline. V lost 4 bases and J 4 bases, leaving 15 bases between the germline ends. CDR3 bases: TGCGCCAGCAGCCTCAGTACGGGGTTGAATCAGCCCCAGCATTTT. Its translation: CASSLSTGLNQPQHF. Looking up the rest from reference TRBV5-1 and TRBJ1-5 gives the full variable domain: KAGVTQTPRYLIKTRGQQVTLSCSPISGHRSVSWYQQTPGQGLQFLFEYFSETQRNKGNFPGRFSGRQFSNSRSEMNVSTLELGDSALYLCASSLSTGLNQPQHFGDGTRLSIL.

This clonotype occurred a few times. The chain joins TRBV5-1 to TRBJ2-7, with 7 positions matching TRBD2. In germline, CDR1 is SGHRS, CDR2 YFSETQ. J gave up 7 bases and V 1 base, and 2 bases lay outside the gene matches. The CDR3 totals 12 residues. CDR3 nucleotide sequence: TGCGCCAGCAGCTTGATCGGGAGGGAGCAGTACTTC. Translated: CASSLIGREQYF. The complete variable domain, with remaining parts taken from reference TRBV5-1 and TRBJ2-7, reads KAGVTQTPRYLIKTRGQQVTLSCSPISGHRSVSWYQQTPGQGLQFLFEYFSETQRNKGNFPGRFSGRQFSNSRSEMNVSTLELGDSALYLCASSLIGREQYFGPGTRLTVT.

The chain couples TRBV5-1 to TRBJ2-2; weak D call: TRBD1 (6 bases). CDR1 and CDR2 from the germline V gene are SGHRS and YFSETQ. V lost 0 bases, J lost 5 bases, and 11 bases lay in between. The CDR3 loop spans 15 amino acids. In DNA, the CDR3 is TGCGCCAGCAGCTTGGAAGGGGGTTGGACCGGGGAGCTGTTTTTT. Protein sequence: CASSLEGGWTGELFF.

This clonotype was seen more than once but under ten times. J is TRBJ2-3 and V is TRBV6-1, with D possibly matching TRBD1 (5 bases). V was clipped by 5 bases and J by 1 base, with 25 bases between them. The germline CDR1 and CDR2 sequences are MNHNS and SASEGT. CDR3 length: 19 amino acids. In DNA form, the CDR3 reads TGTGCCAGCAGTACCCGCGCCCAATTCAGGGAATTGGGCACAGATACGCAGTATTTT. It yields the protein CASSTRAQFRELGTDTQYF.